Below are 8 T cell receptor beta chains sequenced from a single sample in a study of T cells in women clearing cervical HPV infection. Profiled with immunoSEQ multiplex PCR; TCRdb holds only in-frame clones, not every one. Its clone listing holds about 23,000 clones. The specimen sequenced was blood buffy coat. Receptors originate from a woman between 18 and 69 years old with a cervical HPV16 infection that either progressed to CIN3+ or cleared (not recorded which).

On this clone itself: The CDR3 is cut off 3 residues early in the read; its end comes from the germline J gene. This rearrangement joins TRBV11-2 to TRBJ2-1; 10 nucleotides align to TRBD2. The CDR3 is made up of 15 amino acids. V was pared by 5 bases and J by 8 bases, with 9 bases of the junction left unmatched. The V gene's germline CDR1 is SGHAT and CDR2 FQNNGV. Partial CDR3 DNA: TGTGCCAGCAGCCCACGGACTAGCGGTGGCGATGAG. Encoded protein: CASSPRTSGGDE. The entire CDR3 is CASSPRTSGGDEQFF.

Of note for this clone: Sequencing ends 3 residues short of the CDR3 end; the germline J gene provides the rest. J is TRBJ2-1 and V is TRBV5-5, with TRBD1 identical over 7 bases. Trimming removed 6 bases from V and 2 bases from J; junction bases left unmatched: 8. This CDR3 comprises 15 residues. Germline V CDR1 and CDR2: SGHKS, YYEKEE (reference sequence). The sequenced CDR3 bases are TGTGCCAGCATATTTTATGGACAGGCCTACAATGAG. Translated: CASIFYGQAYNE. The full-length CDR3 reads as CASIFYGQAYNEQFF.

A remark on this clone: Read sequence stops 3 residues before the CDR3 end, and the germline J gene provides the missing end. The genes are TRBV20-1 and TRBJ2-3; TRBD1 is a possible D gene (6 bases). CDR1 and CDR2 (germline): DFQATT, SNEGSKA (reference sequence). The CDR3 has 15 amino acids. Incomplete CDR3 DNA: TGCAGTGCTAGTGGGGGCGGCGAGGTCGGGGAGACG. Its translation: CSASGGGEVGET. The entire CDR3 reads CSASGGGEVGETQYF.

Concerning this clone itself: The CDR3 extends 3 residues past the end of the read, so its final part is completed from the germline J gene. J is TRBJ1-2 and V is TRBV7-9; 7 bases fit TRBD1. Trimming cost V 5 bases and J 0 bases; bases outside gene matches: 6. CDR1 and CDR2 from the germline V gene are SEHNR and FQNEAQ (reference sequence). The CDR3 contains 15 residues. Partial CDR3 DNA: TGTGCCAGCAGCCGGGACAGCAAATCTAACTATGGC. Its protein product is CASSRDSKSNYG. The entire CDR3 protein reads CASSRDSKSNYGYTF.

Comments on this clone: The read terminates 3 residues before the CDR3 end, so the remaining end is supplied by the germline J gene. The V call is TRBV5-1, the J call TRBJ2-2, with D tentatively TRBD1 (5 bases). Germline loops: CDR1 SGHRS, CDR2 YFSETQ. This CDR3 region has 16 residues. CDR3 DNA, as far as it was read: TGCGCCAGCAGCTTGATACAGTTCTCTGGGGCCAACGTG. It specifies CASSLIQFSGANV. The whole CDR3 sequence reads CASSLIQFSGANVLFF.

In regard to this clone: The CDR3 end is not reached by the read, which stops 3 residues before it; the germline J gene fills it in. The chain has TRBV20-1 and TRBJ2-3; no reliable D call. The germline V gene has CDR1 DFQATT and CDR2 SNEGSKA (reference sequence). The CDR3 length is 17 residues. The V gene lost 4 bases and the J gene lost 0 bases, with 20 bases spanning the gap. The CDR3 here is CSAINKAGTPSTDTQYF. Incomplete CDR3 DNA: TGCAGTGCTATTAACAAGGCTGGCACCCCTAGCACAGATACG.

CDR3 DNA, as far as it was read: TGCGCCAGCAGACCGGACAGGAACGAG. Its translation: CASRPDRNE. In full, the CDR3 reads CASRPDRNEQYF. The rearrangement uses TRBV5-1 and TRBJ2-7; 7 positions agree with TRBD1. The CDR3 end lies 3 residues beyond the end of the read and is filled in from the germline J gene. V lost 5 bases and J lost 5; bases outside the gene matches: 4. This CDR3 has 12 residues. CDR1 and CDR2 from the germline V gene are SGHRS and YFSETQ.

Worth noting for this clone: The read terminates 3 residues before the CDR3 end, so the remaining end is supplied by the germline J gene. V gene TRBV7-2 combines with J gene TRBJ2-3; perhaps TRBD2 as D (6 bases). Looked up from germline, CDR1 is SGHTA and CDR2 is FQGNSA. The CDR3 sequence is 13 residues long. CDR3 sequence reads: CASRGGDGTPQYF. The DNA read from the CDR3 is TGTGCCAGCAGGGGGGGTGATGGGACTCCG. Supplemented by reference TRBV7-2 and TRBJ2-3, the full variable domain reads GAGVSQSPSNKVTEKGKDVELRCDPISGHTALYWYRQSLGQGLEFLIYFQGNSAPDKSGLPSDRFSAERTGGSVSTLTIQRTQQEDSAVYLCASRGGDGTPQYFGPGTRLTVL.